This T cell receptor (beta chain) was captured in a study of control samples from healthy donors and cancer patients (TCRdb year 2020). About this clone itself: Its antigen remains undetermined. Per-base qualities were not stored, and no clone one base away is much larger.

The germline V gene encodes CDR1 SNHLY and CDR2 FYNNEI. The CDR3 measures 13 amino acids from cysteine to phenylalanine. CDR3 DNA is the only sequence kept; it has 39 bases, read in frame from the first base. V ends up 7 bases short and J 2 bases short, with an unmatched junction base count of 4. The library was prepared using the immunoSEQ multiplex PCR assay. TCRdb stores this immuneACCESS table with in-frame sequences only. Part of the clones is absent; in the studies checked, under half of the shortfall reflects unresolved V genes, and no reason is known for the rest. The sample table contains under 85,000 clones; only one count was recorded for 65% to 90% of them. In total, the top ten clones hold around a tenth of the sample.

This TCR was sampled from a man in his fifties or sixties with head and neck cancer. This receptor chain uses TRBV2 and TRBJ2-5, with 7 middle bases fitting TRBD1. The sequenced material came from PBMCs. The base sequence is TGTGCCAGCAATCGGGACAGTCAAGAGACCCAGTACTTC. Protein translation: CASNRDSQETQYF.